Listed here are 9 T cell receptor beta chains from one sample, sequenced in a study of blood T cell repertoires in COVID-19. Clones were read by immunoSEQ multiplex PCR, and TCRdb kept only the in-frame ones, dropping some. The sample has 150,000 to 200,000 clones; approximately 80% are singletons. Sequenced material: peripheral blood. The receptors shown here come from an elderly woman with COVID-19, enrolled during active disease.

The chain has TRBV7-9 and TRBJ1-4; D remains ambiguous. Germline-derived CDR1 and CDR2 are SEHNR and FQNEAQ (reference sequence). The length of the CDR3 is 14 residues. V was shortened by 2 bases and J by 5 bases, with 9 bases between the two germline ends. The CDR3 sequence is CASSLKEKNEKLFF. Here the CDR3 DNA reads TGTGCCAGCAGCTTAAAAGAGAAAAATGAAAAACTGTTTTTT.

This clone appeared once. The rearrangement joins TRBV7-2 to TRBJ2-2, with 7 bases lining up with TRBD1. The V gene's germline CDR1 is SGHTA and CDR2 FQGNSA. The length of the CDR3 is 15 residues. The J segment lost 0 bases and the V segment lost 5 bases, leaving 3 bases of the junction unmatched. In DNA form, the CDR3 reads TGTGCCAGCAGCCTGACAGGGACGAACACCGGGGAGCTGTTTTTT. It encodes CASSLTGTNTGELFF.

CDR3: CASSQDPTGPANYGYTF. CDR3 nucleotides: TGCGCCAGCAGCCAAGACCCTACAGGTCCTGCTAACTATGGCTACACCTTC. The chain is built from TRBV4-1 and TRBJ1-2, with a weak D call TRBD1 (5 bases). V dropped 0 bases and J dropped 0 bases, with 14 bases sitting between them. Per the germline V gene, CDR1 is MGHRA and CDR2 is YSYEKL. This CDR3 has 17 residues.

The chain uses TRBV5-1 and TRBJ1-1; D is undetermined. V was pared by 0 bases and J by 4 bases, with 13 bases between. The CDR3 sequence is 15 residues long. The germline gives CDR1 SGHRS, CDR2 YFSETQ. Written as DNA, the CDR3 is TGCGCCAGCAGCTTGGCCGCCAGATCGGGCACTGAAGCTTTCTTT. Translating gives CASSLAARSGTEAFF.

This chain links TRBV3-1 (or the pseudogene TRBV3-2) with TRBJ1-2; TRBD1 agrees at 7 bases. V gave up 6 bases and J gave up 8 bases; unmatched junction bases: 12. The CDR3 contains 14 residues. CDR1 and CDR2 from the germline V gene are LGHDT and YNNKEL (reference sequence). The CDR3 DNA reads TGTGCCAGCAGTCCTTTGACAGGGTCTGACGGCTACACCTTC. It translates to CASSPLTGSDGYTF.

The chain combines TRBV27 with TRBJ2-3; 11 bases match TRBD2. Germline assignment: CDR1 MNHEY and CDR2 SMNVEV (reference sequence). The CDR3 consists of 17 residues. After removal of 5 bases from V and 4 bases from J, the junction contained 11 bases not matched to a gene. CDR3: CASSPIAGGPPADTQYF. The CDR3 region has the DNA TGTGCCAGCAGTCCAATAGCGGGAGGGCCCCCGGCAGATACGCAGTATTTT.

This clone has a handful of counts. The rearrangement uses TRBV5-8 and TRBJ1-3; D is unresolved. V lost 2 bases and J 4 bases, leaving 7 bases between the germline ends. There are 13 residues in the CDR3. In germline, CDR1 is SGHTS, CDR2 YDEGEE. CDR3 region: CASSFFRGNTIYF. DNA of the CDR3: TGTGCCAGCAGCTTCTTTCGGGGAAACACCATATATTTT.

The chain links TRBV23-1 to TRBJ2-1; TRBD2 agrees at 12 bases. TRBV23-1 belongs to the ORF category, with a function that is uncertain. The length of the CDR3 is 17 residues. Unmatched junction bases numbered 5, after V lost 0 bases and J lost 5 bases. CDR3: CASSQSLAGGQDNEQFF. DNA of the CDR3: TGCGCCAGCAGTCAATCTCTAGCGGGAGGGCAGGACAATGAGCAGTTCTTC.

This sequence joins TRBV3-1 (or the pseudogene TRBV3-2) and TRBJ1-4, with a tentative D call TRBD1 (5 bases). Germline V lookup: CDR1 LGHDT, CDR2 YNNKEL (reference sequence). Trimming took off 6 bases at V and 3 bases at J, with 14 bases between the two ends. This CDR3 is built from 15 residues. CDR3 coding DNA: TGTGCCAGCAGTTCCCGGCGGGGGGCTAATGAAAAACTGTTTTTT. Translation: CASSSRRGANEKLFF.